A single sample is the source of the 27 T cell receptor beta chains below, sequenced in a study of T-cell reconstitution after alpha-beta-depleted transplantation in children. It was with unique molecular identifiers that the TCRbeta library was prepared. TCRdb re-called the PCR reads through MiXCR, storing one row per CDR3 protein. Among 250,000 or so distinct CDR3 sequences listed, approximately 8% were seen once. Specimen: PBMCs, mostly from graft donor cells, collected 180 days after TCRalphabeta/CD19-depleted stem cell transplant. These receptors came from a male patient between 10 and 17 years old who had a stem cell transplant for acute lymphoblastic leukemia, so the T cells may come from the graft donor.

This clonotype was seen more than once but under ten times. The chain is built from TRBV18 and TRBJ2-2; 11 nucleotides line up with TRBD1. The germline V gene encodes CDR1 KGHSH and CDR2 LQKENI. The CDR3 has 16 amino acids. V shed 3 bases and J 4 bases; nucleotides not matched to a gene: 4. The CDR3 coding sequence is TGTGCCAGCTCACCCTCCGGGACAGGGGGCACCGGGGAGCTGTTTTTT. Residues: CASSPSGTGGTGELFF.

This clonotype was seen at least ten times. The chain has TRBV29-1 and TRBJ2-1; possibly TRBD1 or TRBD2 for D (5 bases each). The CDR3 is 12 amino acids. Germline V CDR1 and CDR2: SQVTM, ANQGSEA. V lost 3 bases to trimming and J lost 8 bases, with 11 bases between them. The CDR3 bases are TGCAGCGTTGAGGAGAGGGGATATGAGCAGTTCTTC. Encoded protein: CSVEERGYEQFF.

The V and J genes are TRBV7-9 and TRBJ2-3; D uncertain. Trimming cost V 1 base and J 2 bases, with 10 bases left between them. Germline V gene sequence: CDR1 SEHNR, CDR2 FQNEAQ (reference sequence). CDR3 length equals 15 residues. The CDR3 reads CASSLEGSHTDTQYF. The CDR3 nucleotides read TGTGCCAGCAGCTTAGAAGGAAGCCACACAGATACGCAGTATTTT.

This clonotype has a count of ten or more. In DNA form, the CDR3 reads TGTGCCAGCAGCCAGGAGAGCGGGAGGGCACCTTACGAGCAGTACTTC. It is translated as CASSQESGRAPYEQYF. The J gene is TRBJ2-7, the V gene TRBV4-2; 10 bases are shared with TRBD2. The CDR3 totals 16 residues. Looked up from germline, CDR1 is LGHNA and CDR2 is YNFKEQ. V trimming: 3 bases; J trimming: 4 bases; junction bases outside the gene matches: 9.

The table lists this clonotype with a few counts. This chain connects TRBV29-1 to TRBJ1-1; 10 nucleotides match TRBD1. Losses at the gene ends were 7 bases for V and 1 base for J; bases not matched to a gene: 9. Germline V gene lookup returns CDR1 SQVTM and CDR2 ANQGSEA. This CDR3 is 15 amino acids long. CDR3 in DNA: TGCAGCGCCAAGGGACAGGGGACGGGGAACACTGAAGCTTTCTTT. The encoded protein is CSAKGQGTGNTEAFF.

This clonotype was detected ten times or more. V and J are TRBV10-3 and TRBJ2-3; D is uncertain. The CDR3 covers 13 residues. The germline V gene has CDR1 ENHRY and CDR2 SYGVKD. The V end was cut by 3 bases, the J end by 3 bases, with 7 bases between. The CDR3 DNA sequence: TGTGCCATCAGTGAAAGAGAAACAGATACGCAGTATTTT. It is translated as CAISERETDTQYF.

In its sample, this clonotype was seen many times. The gene calls are TRBV12-3 or TRBV12-4 and TRBJ1-1; no clear D gene. This CDR3 region has 13 residues. The ends were cut back, 5 bases at V and 5 bases at J, with 12 bases in the middle. In nucleotides, the CDR3 is TGTGCCAGCAGTACGGATGGGGTAACTGAAGCTTTCTTT. Translated: CASSTDGVTEAFF.

The table lists this clonotype with many counts. The V call is TRBV7-9, the J call TRBJ2-3, with no clear D. Trimming removed 5 bases at V and 5 bases at J, with 17 bases between. Germline CDR1 reads SEHNR; CDR2 reads FQNEAQ (reference sequence). The length of the CDR3 is 15 residues. For the CDR3, the DNA is TGTGCCAGCAGCCAAGTCCTGGGTAGAAGAGATACGCAGTATTTT. Translation: CASSQVLGRRDTQYF.

This clonotype was recorded at least ten times. The chain uses TRBV11-1 and TRBJ2-4; 8 bases agree with TRBD1. V was clipped by 4 bases and J by 7 bases; unmatched bases: 3. Germline V gene sequence: CDR1 SGHAT, CDR2 FQDESV (reference sequence). The CDR3 is made up of 13 amino acids. This chain's CDR3 is CASSSGGGNIQYF. CDR3 DNA sequence: TGTGCCAGCAGCTCAGGGGGCGGGAACATTCAGTACTTC.

Comment on this clonotype: This clone may be a read error of a much larger clone one base away. V gene TRBV20-1 combines with J gene TRBJ2-1; D gene uncertain. In germline, CDR1 is DFQATT, CDR2 SNEGSKA (reference sequence). The CDR3 length is 13 residues. CDR3 nucleotide sequence: TGCAGTGCCTTAAGTCCTTTTTACAATGGGCAGTTCTTC. Its protein is CSALSPFYNGQFF.

This clonotype was observed many times. The chain is built from TRBV27 and TRBJ2-7; TRBD1 is a possible D gene (5 bases). Germline loops: CDR1 MNHEY, CDR2 SMNVEV (reference sequence). This CDR3 is 14 amino acids long. Trimming pared 8 bases from V and 2 bases from J, leaving 16 bases between. The CDR3 is CASSVYKGPYEQYF. In nucleotides, the CDR3 is TGTGCCAGCTCAGTTTACAAGGGGCCCTACGAGCAGTACTTC.

The chain employs TRBV23-1 and TRBJ2-7; D might be TRBD2 (5 bases). TRBV23-1 is identified as an open reading frame with a role that is uncertain. This CDR3 spans 12 amino acids. The V and J ends lost 3 bases and 7 bases respectively, with 10 bases between them. CDR3 DNA: TGCGCCAGCAGTCAGAGGGTAGGGGAGCAGTACTTC. Translation gives CASSQRVGEQYF.

This clonotype was recorded many times. This chain connects TRBV20-1 to TRBJ1-1; D unclear. CDR1 and CDR2 (germline): DFQATT, SNEGSKA (reference sequence). CDR3 size: 14 residues. Trimming pared 3 bases from V and 2 bases from J, leaving 13 bases between. The CDR3 sequence: CSARARTDNTEAFF. CDR3 sequence (DNA): TGCAGTGCTAGGGCTAGGACCGATAACACTGAAGCTTTCTTT.

In its sample, this clonotype was seen many times. V and J are TRBV6-5 and TRBJ2-5; 8 positions agree with TRBD1. CDR3 length equals 11 residues. The V segment lost 6 bases and the J segment 9 bases; nucleotides outside the gene matches: 3. CDR1 is MNHEY, CDR2 SVGAGI, per germline. The CDR3 region is CASSRQGSQYF. The CDR3 coding sequence is TGTGCCAGCAGCCGACAGGGGTCCCAGTACTTC.

This clonotype was recorded at least ten times. V gene TRBV28 combines with J gene TRBJ2-5; TRBD2 matches 12 bases. V shed 5 bases and J 5 bases; nucleotides not matched to a gene: 9. CDR3 length equals 16 residues. Germline V CDR1 and CDR2: MDHEN, SYDVKM. The CDR3 here is CASSPRLAGVLETQYF. In DNA, the CDR3 is TGTGCCAGCAGTCCACGACTAGCGGGAGTACTGGAGACCCAGTACTTC.

Ten or more counts support this clonotype. The rearrangement links TRBV20-1 to TRBJ1-5; D not certain. Trimming removed 3 bases at V and 2 bases at J, with 8 bases between. This CDR3 is built from 13 residues. In germline, CDR1 is DFQATT, CDR2 SNEGSKA (reference sequence). CDR3 sequence (DNA): TGCAGTGCTAGTGGACCTGGCAATCAGCCCCAGCATTTT. Protein: CSASGPGNQPQHF.

At least ten counts were recorded for this clonotype. The chain combines TRBV11-2 with TRBJ2-1; 14 bases fit TRBD2. CDR1 is SGHAT and CDR2 is FQNNGV in the germline V gene. The CDR3 contains 19 residues. The J segment lost 2 bases and the V segment lost 0 bases, leaving 6 bases of the junction unmatched. The CDR3 sequence: CASSLDGLAGGFTYNEQFF. As DNA, the CDR3 is TGTGCCAGCAGCTTAGATGGACTAGCGGGAGGTTTTACCTACAATGAGCAGTTCTTC. The full variable domain, with the rest looked up from reference TRBV11-2 and TRBJ2-1, is EAGVAQSPRYKIIEKRQSVAFWCNPISGHATLYWYQQILGQGPKLLIQFQNNGVVDDSQLPKDRFSAERLKGVDSTLKIQPAKLEDSAVYLCASSLDGLAGGFTYNEQFFGPGTRLTVL.

This clonotype showed up many times. The chain links TRBV10-3 to TRBJ1-1, with a weak D call TRBD1 (5 bases). The germline V and J ends were trimmed by 6 bases and 7 bases, with 15 bases remaining between them. The germline V gene encodes CDR1 ENHRY and CDR2 SYGVKD. The CDR3 sequence is 13 residues long. The CDR3 loop is CAIRVWGIDEAFF. The CDR3 region has the DNA TGTGCCATCAGAGTCTGGGGGATCGATGAAGCTTTCTTT.

This clonotype was counted many times. V and J are TRBV4-3 and TRBJ1-4; no definite D call. CDR1 LGHNA and CDR2 YSLEER come from the germline V gene. CDR3 length equals 18 residues. V dropped 0 bases and J dropped 0 bases, with 14 bases sitting between them. CDR3 nucleotide sequence: TGCGCCAGCAGCCAAGATGAAGGGATAGGTGCAACTAATGAAAAACTGTTTTTT. Translated: CASSQDEGIGATNEKLFF.

The table lists this clonotype with many counts. The chain is built from TRBV12-3 or TRBV12-4 and TRBJ2-3, with 9 positions matching TRBD2. The V segment lost 5 bases and the J segment 2 bases; nucleotides outside the gene matches: 11. The CDR3 has 17 amino acids. The CDR3 bases are TGTGCCAGCAGTGGCGCGTCTAGCGGGGTTATCACAGATACGCAGTATTTT. Amino acid sequence: CASSGASSGVITDTQYF.

This clonotype was seen at least ten times. The chain is built from TRBV6-1 and TRBJ2-7; D is perhaps TRBD2 (6 bases). The CDR3 sequence is 15 residues long. The germline CDR1 and CDR2 sequences are MNHNS and SASEGT. Trimming stripped 0 bases from V and 2 bases from J, with 11 bases between. Here the CDR3 DNA reads TGTGCCAGCAGTGAAGCCGGGAGAAGGACCTACGAGCAGTACTTC. Residues: CASSEAGRRTYEQYF.

This clonotype has at least ten counts. The genes are TRBV29-1 and TRBJ2-1; TRBD1 aligns across 12 bases. The length of the CDR3 is 13 residues. V lost 3 bases to trimming and J lost 12 bases; unmatched junction nucleotides: 6. Germline-derived CDR1 and CDR2 are SQVTM and ANQGSEA. The DNA for the CDR3 is TGCAGCGTTGAGGGACAGGGGGCATTAGGGCAGTTCTTC. It is translated as CSVEGQGALGQFF.

Regarding this clonotype: Given a much more abundant clone one base away, this may be a read error. This chain connects TRBV7-2 to TRBJ2-7; 11 positions agree with TRBD2. Germline trimming cut 4 bases from V and 4 bases from J; bases unmatched to any gene: 9. Germline V gene lookup returns CDR1 SGHTA and CDR2 FQGNSA. CDR3 length: 16 amino acids. The CDR3 coding sequence is TGTGCCAGCAGCTCCTCGACTAGCGGGGCAGCGTACGAGCAGTACTTC. This encodes CASSSSTSGAAYEQYF.

This clonotype showed up many times. For the CDR3, the DNA is TGCGCCAGCAGGGGGTGGGGTAGCAGGACTACGCAGTATTTT. It encodes CASRGWGSRTTQYF. This chain links TRBV5-1 with TRBJ2-3; D not resolved. V gave up 5 bases and J gave up 8 bases, with 18 bases separating them. From germline, CDR1 is SGHRS and CDR2 YFSETQ. This CDR3 region has 14 residues.

This clonotype appeared many times. The J gene is TRBJ2-2, the V gene TRBV5-4, with 7 positions matching TRBD2. Per germline, CDR1 SGHNT and CDR2 YYREEE (reference sequence). This CDR3 region has 17 residues. Losses at the gene ends were 0 bases for V and 0 bases for J; bases not matched to a gene: 5. Here the CDR3 DNA reads TGTGCCAGCAGCTTGGGGCTAGCGGCCGCGAACACCGGGGAGCTGTTTTTT. Translating gives CASSLGLAAANTGELFF.

The table lists this clonotype with many counts. This chain connects TRBV6-1 to TRBJ2-1, with D possibly called TRBD1 or TRBD2 (5 bases each). Germline-derived CDR1 and CDR2 are MNHNS and SASEGT. CDR3 size: 13 residues. The germline V and J ends were trimmed by 10 bases and 4 bases, with 14 bases remaining between them. The CDR3 reads CATRWDPYNEQFF. For the CDR3, the DNA is TGTGCCACCAGGTGGGACCCTTACAATGAGCAGTTCTTC.

Concerning this clonotype itself: A much larger clone lies one base from this, so it may be a read error. The chain couples TRBV29-1 to TRBJ2-1, with 9 bases that match TRBD1. Germline CDR1 reads SQVTM; CDR2 reads ANQGSEA. The CDR3 is made up of 14 amino acids. V lost 8 bases, J lost 6 bases, and 11 bases stayed unmatched. Here the CDR3 reads CSIGGDRVVNEQFF. For the CDR3, the DNA is TGCAGCATTGGAGGGGACAGGGTAGTCAATGAGCAGTTCTTC.